These 20 T cell receptor beta chains were all obtained from the same sample, sequenced in a study of T-cell memory formation after mild COVID-19 (dated by TCRdb to about 2021). The library was generated by 5' RACE. The sequencer was an Illumina NovaSeq 6000. Starting from the raw public reads, TCRdb applied fastp trimming at Q25, assembled clones with MiXCR and retained in-frame beta chains. Every entry covers one CDR3 protein and lists the most common genes and DNA from its rows. The sample table records roughly 600,000 distinct CDR3 sequences; around 17% of these occur just once. The top ten hold about 12% of the sample. Sequencing input: PBMCs or a T cell subset sorted from them (not recorded which). These receptors were taken from an adult woman who had mild COVID-19 (a few samples of this study predate the infection). The sample titles of this study are shuffled in the database, so cell type and time point are left out; the donor was told from shared clones.

The V and J genes are TRBV6-2 or TRBV6-3 and TRBJ1-1; TRBD1 agrees at 7 bases. Germline lookup yields CDR1 MNHEY and CDR2 SVGEGT. CDR3 length: 15 amino acids. The V gene end was trimmed by 8 bases and the J gene end by 5 bases; junction bases not matched to a gene: 14. The CDR3 region is CASGRTGNPGTEAFF. CDR3 bases: TGTGCCAGCGGTAGGACAGGAAATCCGGGGACTGAAGCTTTCTTT.

This clonotype was found many times. The chain joins TRBV25-1 to TRBJ2-5; D is perhaps TRBD2 (5 bases). Germline loops: CDR1 MGHDK, CDR2 SYGVNS. This CDR3 has 14 amino acids. The V end lost 1 base, the J end lost 5 bases, and 11 bases lay between the germline ends. The CDR3 loop reads CASSESEWRETQYF. In DNA form, the CDR3 reads TGTGCCAGCAGTGAATCGGAGTGGAGGGAGACCCAGTACTTC.

The CDR3 region is CASRANSGTEAFF. As DNA, the CDR3 is TGTGCCAGCAGGGCTAACAGCGGGACTGAAGCTTTCTTT. This sequence joins TRBV2 and TRBJ1-1, with D unresolved. V shed 6 bases and J shed 5 bases, with 13 bases lying between them. Per the germline V gene, CDR1 is SNHLY and CDR2 is FYNNEI. The CDR3 is 13 amino acids.

The chain combines TRBV5-6 with TRBJ1-1, with D tentatively TRBD1 (5 bases). The CDR3 extends over 11 amino acids. From germline, CDR1 is SGHDT and CDR2 YYEEEE. Trimming pared 3 bases from V and 7 bases from J, leaving 7 bases between. The CDR3 DNA reads as TGTGCCAGCAGCTGGGACGGTGAAGCTTTCTTT. It specifies CASSWDGEAFF.

This rearrangement joins TRBV5-1 to TRBJ1-2, with TRBD1 matching 7 bases. Per germline, CDR1 SGHRS and CDR2 YFSETQ. The length of the CDR3 is 14 residues. Trimming removed 6 bases from V and 2 bases from J; junction bases left unmatched: 7. CDR3 sequence (DNA): TGCGCCAGCACCCCAGGGACAGACAACTATGGCTACACCTTC. Translating gives CASTPGTDNYGYTF.

The chain recombines TRBV7-2 with TRBJ2-1, with D unclear. The CDR3 consists of 13 residues. V was pared by 8 bases and J by 9 bases, with 17 bases between. The germline CDR1 and CDR2 sequences are SGHTA and FQGNSA. CDR3 coding DNA: TGTGCCAGCTTTCAAAACCCAGGTTCTGAGCAGTTCTTC. Encoded protein: CASFQNPGSEQFF.

This clonotype was seen only a few times. The chain joins TRBV4-3 to TRBJ2-1; D not resolved. The CDR3 loop spans 13 amino acids. Germline CDR1 is LGHNA and CDR2 is YSLEER. With 0 bases removed from V and 4 bases from J, the gap between germline ends came to 4 bases. The CDR3 here is CASSQDFYNEQFF. In DNA, the CDR3 is TGCGCCAGCAGCCAAGATTTTTACAATGAGCAGTTCTTC.

This rearrangement joins TRBV20-1 to TRBJ1-3; 9 nucleotides line up with TRBD1. The CDR3 length is 16 residues. After removal of 3 bases from V and 4 bases from J, the junction contained 10 bases not matched to a gene. Per the germline V gene, CDR1 is DFQATT and CDR2 is SNEGSKA (reference sequence). The CDR3 nucleotides are TGCAGTGCTAGGGGAGGGACAGGGTCTTCAGGAAACACCATATATTTT. Protein sequence: CSARGGTGSSGNTIYF.

This clonotype was picked up a small number of times. The chain links TRBV5-1 to TRBJ2-5; D not certain. This CDR3 has 13 residues. V was pared by 4 bases and J by 0 bases, with 7 bases between. Germline V lookup: CDR1 SGHRS, CDR2 YFSETQ. In DNA form, the CDR3 reads TGCGCCAGCAGCCCCCCGTACCAAGAGACCCAGTACTTC. This encodes CASSPPYQETQYF.

This clonotype was observed a handful of times. This sequence joins TRBV7-8 and TRBJ2-1; 8 bases line up with TRBD2. The germline V gene encodes CDR1 SGHVS and CDR2 FQNEAQ. With V trimmed by 6 bases and J by 3 bases, 10 bases remained unmatched. The CDR3 has 16 residues. The CDR3 nucleotides read TGTGCCAGCAGATATAAACTAGCGGCCCACTACAATGAGCAGTTCTTC. Translation: CASRYKLAAHYNEQFF.

The chain uses TRBV29-1 and TRBJ2-1; possibly TRBD1 or TRBD2 for D (5 bases each). In germline, CDR1 is SQVTM, CDR2 ANQGSEA. V lost 1 base, J lost 2 bases, and 9 bases lay in between. This CDR3 has 14 amino acids. The CDR3 nucleotides read TGCAGCGTTGAAGCAAGGGGAGCCTACAATGAGCAGTTCTTC. Its protein product is CSVEARGAYNEQFF.

This clonotype has more than one count but fewer than ten. The chain is built from TRBV9 and TRBJ2-3; the D gene is possibly TRBD2 (5 bases). The CDR3 is 16 residues long. Germline-derived CDR1 and CDR2 are SGDLS and YYNGEE. V was shortened by 4 bases and J by 4 bases, with 19 bases between the two germline ends. As DNA, the CDR3 is TGTGCCAGCAGCCTCGCCGAGGGAGAAGGGCCAGATACGCAGTATTTT. Its translation is CASSLAEGEGPDTQYF. The entire variable domain, with the rest obtained from reference TRBV9 and TRBJ2-3, is as follows: DSGVTQTPKHLITATGQRVTLRCSPRSGDLSVYWYQQSLDQGLQFLIQYYNGEERAKGNILERFSAQQFPDLHSELNLSSLELGDSALYFCASSLAEGEGPDTQYFGPGTRLTVL.

A few counts support this clonotype. The J gene is TRBJ2-1, the V gene TRBV27; tentatively, D is TRBD2 (6 bases). V shed 6 bases and J shed 9 bases, with 18 bases lying between them. The CDR3 is made up of 14 amino acids. CDR1 and CDR2 (germline): MNHEY, SMNVEV (reference sequence). The CDR3 sequence: CASRAMGGNTEQFF. CDR3 nucleotide sequence: TGTGCCAGCAGGGCAATGGGAGGAAACACTGAGCAGTTCTTC.

J is TRBJ2-4 and V is TRBV28; 11 bases align to TRBD2. The CDR3 length is 18 residues. CDR1 and CDR2 from the germline V gene are MDHEN and SYDVKM. Losses at the gene ends were 2 bases for V and 0 bases for J; bases not matched to a gene: 6. The CDR3 reads CASSLRIGLAGAKNIQYF. Here the CDR3 DNA reads TGTGCCAGCAGTTTAAGAATCGGACTAGCGGGAGCCAAAAACATTCAGTACTTC.

The J gene is TRBJ2-1, the V gene TRBV30, with D perhaps given as TRBD1 or TRBD2 (6 bases each). The germline V gene encodes CDR1 GTSNPN and CDR2 SVGIG (reference sequence). Between the trimmed V and J ends, which lost 3 bases and 8 bases, there was a span of 20 bases. The CDR3 is made up of 15 amino acids. Here the CDR3 DNA reads TGTGCCTGGAGGGCCGGTATAGGGGGGCGGGATGAGCAGTTCTTC. As protein: CAWRAGIGGRDEQFF. The whole variable domain, filled in from reference TRBV30 and TRBJ2-1, reads SQTIHQWPATLVQPVGSPLSLECTVEGTSNPNLYWYRQAAGRGLQLLFYSVGIGQISSEVPQNLSASRPQDRQFILSSKKLLLSDSGFYLCAWRAGIGGRDEQFFGPGTRLTVL.

The chain couples TRBV14 to TRBJ2-7, with 7 bases matching TRBD1. Germline-derived CDR1 and CDR2 are SGHDN and FVKESK. This CDR3 has 14 residues. With V trimmed by 4 bases and J by 4 bases, 7 bases remained unmatched. CDR3 sequence (DNA): TGTGCCAGCAGCCTCTGGACAGGCCCTTACGAGCAGTACTTC. Translating gives CASSLWTGPYEQYF.

The sample holds a few counts of this clonotype. V is TRBV24-1 and J is TRBJ2-1; TRBD2 might be the D (7 bases). This CDR3 comprises 14 residues. Per the germline V gene, CDR1 is KGHDR and CDR2 is SFDVKD. CDR3 region: CATGGPSSYNEQFF. For the CDR3, the DNA is TGTGCTACCGGGGGGCCGAGCTCCTACAATGAGCAGTTCTTC.

The CDR3 DNA sequence: TGCGCCAGCAGCCAAGATCCCCGAATGGAGCAGTTCTTC. Its translation is CASSQDPRMEQFF. V usage is TRBV4-1 and J usage is TRBJ2-1; D uncertain. Trimming took off 0 bases at V and 10 bases at J, with 10 bases between the two ends. The germline V gene encodes CDR1 MGHRA and CDR2 YSYEKL. There are 13 residues in the CDR3.

The rearrangement links TRBV7-9 to TRBJ2-3, with 12 bases matching TRBD2. Germline V CDR1 and CDR2: SEHNR, FQNEAQ (reference sequence). This CDR3 has 16 residues. The V segment lost 3 bases and the J segment 6 bases; nucleotides outside the gene matches: 7. Here the CDR3 reads CASSLKTSGGWDTQYF. As DNA, the CDR3 is TGTGCCAGCAGCTTGAAGACTAGCGGGGGCTGGGATACGCAGTATTTT.

This clonotype was recorded a few times. The rearrangement joins TRBV20-1 to TRBJ1-1; D not certain. Germline-derived CDR1 and CDR2 are DFQATT and SNEGSKA (reference sequence). Trimming left V 0 bases short and J 1 base short, with 9 bases between. The CDR3 loop spans 14 amino acids. The CDR3 loop reads CSARELWGNTEAFF. The CDR3 DNA is TGCAGTGCTAGAGAGTTGTGGGGGAACACTGAAGCTTTCTTT.